This T cell receptor (beta chain) was recovered during a study of T-cell reconstitution after alpha-beta-depleted transplantation in children. Study-wide findings and caveats: Reportedly, only several hundred clones from non-depleted graft cells drove alpha-beta T-cell counts at about two months. Newly made T cells mostly supplied T-cell counts and diversity one year after transplant. At day 60, the high TCRbeta diversity found in some patients originated from recipient T cells and thymic progenitors that had survived.

Germline V CDR1 and CDR2: DFQATT, SNEGSKA (reference sequence). V was shortened by 6 bases and J by 4 bases, with 21 bases between the two germline ends. The CDR3 totals 15 residues. This clonotype was observed a handful of times. The antigen remains undetermined. It was with unique molecular identifiers that the TCRbeta library was prepared. TCRdb itself ran the PCR reads through MiXCR, one entry per CDR3 protein. The sample lists about 100,000 distinct CDR3 sequences; 5% to 6% were seen once. The V gene is TRBV20-1, the J gene TRBJ2-5; D tentatively fits TRBD1 or TRBD2 (5 bases each). The sample in question was PBMCs, mostly from graft donor cells, obtained 60 days after TCRalphabeta/CD19-depleted stem cell transplant. This clonotype was obtained from a female patient aged 2 to 10 who had a stem cell transplant for Fanconi anemia, so the T cells may come from the graft donor. CDR3 in DNA: TGCAGTGCGGGCCCTGGGTTTGGGGGTCCAGAGACCCAGTACTTC. Amino acids: CSAGPGFGGPETQYF.